This T cell receptor (beta chain) originates from a study of blood T cell repertoires in COVID-19. The overall study: Nucleic acid was either cDNA or gDNA, and it came from T cells, B-cell-depleted T cells, or PBMCs.

Cohort 3 donors were reported recovered after two negative PCRs, clearance, or symptom resolution. With V trimmed by 4 bases and J by 2 bases, 6 bases remained unmatched. Germline V lookup: CDR1 LGHDT, CDR2 YNNKEL (reference sequence). The CDR3 covers 16 residues. The assay was immunoSEQ multiplex PCR, and TCRdb's table has in-frame clones only and misses some. The sample carries just over 300,000 clones, 85% to 90% recorded once. The source is a young man who had recovered from COVID-19. Sequencing used PBMCs or T cells enriched from blood (not recorded which). The genes are TRBV3-1 (or the pseudogene TRBV3-2) and TRBJ2-3; 10 nucleotides match TRBD2. The DNA of the CDR3 is TGTGCCAGCAGCCCTTTAGCGGGGGGATACACAGATACGCAGTATTTT. Translating it yields CASSPLAGGYTDTQYF.